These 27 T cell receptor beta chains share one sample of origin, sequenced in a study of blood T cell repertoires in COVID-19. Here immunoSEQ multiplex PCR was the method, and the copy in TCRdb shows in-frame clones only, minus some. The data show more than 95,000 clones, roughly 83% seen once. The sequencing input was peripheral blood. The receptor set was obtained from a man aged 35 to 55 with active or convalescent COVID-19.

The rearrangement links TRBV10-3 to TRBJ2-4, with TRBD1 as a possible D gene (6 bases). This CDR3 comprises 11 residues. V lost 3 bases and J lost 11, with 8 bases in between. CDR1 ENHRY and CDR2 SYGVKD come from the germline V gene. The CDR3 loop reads CAISEGGVQYF. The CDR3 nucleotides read TGTGCCATCAGTGAAGGGGGTGTTCAGTACTTC.

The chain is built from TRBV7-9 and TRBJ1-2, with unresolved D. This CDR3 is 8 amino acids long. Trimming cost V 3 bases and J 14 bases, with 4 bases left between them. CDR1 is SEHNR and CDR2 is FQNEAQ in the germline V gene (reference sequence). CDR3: CASSLSTF. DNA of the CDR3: TGTGCCAGCAGCTTGTCAACCTTC.

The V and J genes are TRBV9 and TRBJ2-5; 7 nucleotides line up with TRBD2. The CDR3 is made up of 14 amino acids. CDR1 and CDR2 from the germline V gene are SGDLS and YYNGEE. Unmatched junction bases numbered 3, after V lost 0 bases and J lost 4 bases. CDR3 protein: CASSVGSGGETQYF. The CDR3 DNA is TGTGCCAGCAGCGTAGGATCGGGAGGAGAGACCCAGTACTTC.

CDR3 sequence: CASSPRSSGVVPGEQFF. The CDR3 DNA follows: TGTGCCAGCAGCCCTCGGTCTAGCGGGGTGGTCCCGGGTGAGCAGTTCTTC. This chain links TRBV3-1 (or the pseudogene TRBV3-2) with TRBJ2-1; the match to TRBD2 covers 9 bases. Germline CDR1 is LGHDT and CDR2 is YNNKEL (reference sequence). CDR3 length equals 17 residues. Unmatched junction bases numbered 16, after V lost 4 bases and J lost 9 bases.

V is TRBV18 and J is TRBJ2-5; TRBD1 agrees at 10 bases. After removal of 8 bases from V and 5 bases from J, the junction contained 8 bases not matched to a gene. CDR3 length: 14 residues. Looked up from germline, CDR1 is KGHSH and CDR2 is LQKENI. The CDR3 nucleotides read TGTGCCAGCCTCATTGCGACAGGGGGCGAGACCCAGTACTTC. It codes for CASLIATGGETQYF.

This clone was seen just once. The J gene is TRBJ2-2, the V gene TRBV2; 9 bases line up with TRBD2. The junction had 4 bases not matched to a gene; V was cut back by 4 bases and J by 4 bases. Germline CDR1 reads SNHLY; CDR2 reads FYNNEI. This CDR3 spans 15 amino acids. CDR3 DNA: TGTGCCAGCAGTGTTGCTAGCGGGACCACCGGGGAGCTGTTTTTT. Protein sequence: CASSVASGTTGELFF.

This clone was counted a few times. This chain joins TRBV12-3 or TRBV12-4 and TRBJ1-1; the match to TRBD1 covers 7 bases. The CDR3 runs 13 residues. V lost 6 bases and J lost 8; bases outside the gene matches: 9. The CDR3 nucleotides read TGTGCCAGCAGCGGACAGGAGGGGATGGAAGCTTTCTTT. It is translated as CASSGQEGMEAFF.

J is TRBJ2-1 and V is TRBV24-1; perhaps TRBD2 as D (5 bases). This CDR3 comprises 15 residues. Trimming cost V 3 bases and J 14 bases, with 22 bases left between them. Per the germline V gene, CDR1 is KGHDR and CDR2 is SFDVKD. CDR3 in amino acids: CATSDQGGYTRREFF. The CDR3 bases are TGTGCCACCAGTGATCAAGGCGGCTACACTAGAAGAGAGTTCTTC.

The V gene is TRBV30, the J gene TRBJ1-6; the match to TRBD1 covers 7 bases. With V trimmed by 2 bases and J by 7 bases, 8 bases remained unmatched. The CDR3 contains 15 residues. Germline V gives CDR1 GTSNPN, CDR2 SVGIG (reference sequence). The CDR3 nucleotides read TGTGCCTGGAGTCCCCGGGACAGACACAATTCACCCCTCCACTTT. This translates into CAWSPRDRHNSPLHF.

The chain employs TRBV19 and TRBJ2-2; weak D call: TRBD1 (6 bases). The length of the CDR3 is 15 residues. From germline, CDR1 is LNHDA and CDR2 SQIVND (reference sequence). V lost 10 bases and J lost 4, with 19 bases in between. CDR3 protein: CAISPTGHVTGELFF. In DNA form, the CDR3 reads TGTGCCATTTCCCCGACGGGACATGTCACCGGGGAGCTGTTTTTT.

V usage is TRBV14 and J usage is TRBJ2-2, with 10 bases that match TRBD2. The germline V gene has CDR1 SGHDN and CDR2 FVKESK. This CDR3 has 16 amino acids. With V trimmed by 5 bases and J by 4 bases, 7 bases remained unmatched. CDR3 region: CASSALAGEVTGELFF. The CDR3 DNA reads TGTGCCAGCAGCGCCCTAGCGGGAGAGGTCACCGGGGAGCTGTTTTTT. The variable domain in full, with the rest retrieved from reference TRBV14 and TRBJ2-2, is EAGVTQFPSHSVIEKGQTVTLRCDPISGHDNLYWYRRVMGKEIKFLLHFVKESKQDESGMPNNRFLAERTGGTYSTLKVQPAELEDSGVYFCASSALAGEVTGELFFGEGSRLTVL.

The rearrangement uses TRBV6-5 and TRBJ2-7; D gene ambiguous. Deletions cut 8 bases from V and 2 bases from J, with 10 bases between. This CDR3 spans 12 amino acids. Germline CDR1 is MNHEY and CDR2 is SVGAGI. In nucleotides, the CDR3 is TGTGCCAGCGCGAGTCGAACCTACGAGCAGTACTTC. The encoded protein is CASASRTYEQYF.

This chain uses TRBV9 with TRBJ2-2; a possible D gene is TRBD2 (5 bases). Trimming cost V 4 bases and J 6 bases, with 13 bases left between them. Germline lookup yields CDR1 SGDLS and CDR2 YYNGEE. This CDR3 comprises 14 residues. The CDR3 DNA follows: TGTGCCAGCAGCCCAAGGACTGGGGCCGGGGAGCTGTTTTTT. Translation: CASSPRTGAGELFF.

For the CDR3, the DNA is TGTGCCAGCAGTCCATACCTATCGCGGGAGTCCCACTCCTACGAGCAGTACTTC. This sequence encodes CASSPYLSRESHSYEQYF. The chain is built from TRBV6-6 and TRBJ2-7; 7 bases are a match to TRBD2. With V trimmed by 5 bases and J by 0 bases, 16 bases remained unmatched. Per germline, CDR1 MNHNY and CDR2 SVGAGI (reference sequence). CDR3 length equals 18 residues.

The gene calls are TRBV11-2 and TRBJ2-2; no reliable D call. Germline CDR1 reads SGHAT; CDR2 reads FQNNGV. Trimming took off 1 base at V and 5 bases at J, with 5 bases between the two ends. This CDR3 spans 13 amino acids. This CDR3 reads CASSLASTGELFF. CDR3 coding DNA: TGTGCCAGCAGCTTAGCGTCTACCGGGGAGCTGTTTTTT.

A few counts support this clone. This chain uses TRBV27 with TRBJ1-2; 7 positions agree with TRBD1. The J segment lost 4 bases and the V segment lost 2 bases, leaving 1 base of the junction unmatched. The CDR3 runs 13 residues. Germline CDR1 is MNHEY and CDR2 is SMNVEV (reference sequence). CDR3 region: CASSLAGGYGYTF. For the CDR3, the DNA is TGTGCCAGCAGTTTAGCAGGGGGCTATGGCTACACCTTC.

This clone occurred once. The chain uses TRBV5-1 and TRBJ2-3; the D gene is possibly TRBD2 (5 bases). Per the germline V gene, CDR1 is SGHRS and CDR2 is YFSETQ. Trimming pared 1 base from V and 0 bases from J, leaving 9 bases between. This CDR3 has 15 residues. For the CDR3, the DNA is TGCGCCAGCAGCTTGCGGGGAACTAGCACAGATACGCAGTATTTT. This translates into CASSLRGTSTDTQYF.

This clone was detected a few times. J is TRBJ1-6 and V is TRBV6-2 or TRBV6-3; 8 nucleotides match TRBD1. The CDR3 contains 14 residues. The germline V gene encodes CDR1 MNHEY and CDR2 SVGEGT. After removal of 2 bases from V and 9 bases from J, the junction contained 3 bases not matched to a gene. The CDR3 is CASSYGDRSSPLHF. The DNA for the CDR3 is TGTGCCAGCAGTTACGGGGACAGGAGTTCACCCCTCCACTTT.

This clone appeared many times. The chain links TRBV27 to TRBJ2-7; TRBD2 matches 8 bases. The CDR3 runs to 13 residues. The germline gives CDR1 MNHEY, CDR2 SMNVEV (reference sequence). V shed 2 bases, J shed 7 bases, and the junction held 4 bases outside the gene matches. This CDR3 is CASSLKAGGEQYF. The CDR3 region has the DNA TGTGCCAGCAGTTTAAAGGCGGGAGGTGAGCAGTACTTC.

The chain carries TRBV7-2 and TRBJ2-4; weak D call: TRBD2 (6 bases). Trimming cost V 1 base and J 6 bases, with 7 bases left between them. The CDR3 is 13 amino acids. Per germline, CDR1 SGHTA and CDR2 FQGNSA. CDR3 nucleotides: TGTGCCAGCAGCTTAGTCGGGGGAAACATTCAGTACTTC. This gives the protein CASSLVGGNIQYF.

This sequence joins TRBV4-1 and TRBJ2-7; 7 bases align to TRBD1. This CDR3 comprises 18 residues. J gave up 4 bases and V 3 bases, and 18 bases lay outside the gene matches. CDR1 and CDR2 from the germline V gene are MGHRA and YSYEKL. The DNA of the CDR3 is TGCGCCAGCAGCCAGCACCCGGGACAGTCCATTGGGGAATACGAGCAGTACTTC. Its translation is CASSQHPGQSIGEYEQYF.

CDR3 sequence: CASSQERQGNTEAFF. For the CDR3, the DNA is TGTGCCAGCAGCCAAGAGAGACAGGGGAACACTGAAGCTTTCTTT. V gene TRBV4-2 combines with J gene TRBJ1-1; 7 bases are shared with TRBD1. The trim removed 0 bases at V and 1 base at J, leaving 2 bases unmatched. The CDR3 is 15 amino acids. From germline, CDR1 is LGHNA and CDR2 YNFKEQ.

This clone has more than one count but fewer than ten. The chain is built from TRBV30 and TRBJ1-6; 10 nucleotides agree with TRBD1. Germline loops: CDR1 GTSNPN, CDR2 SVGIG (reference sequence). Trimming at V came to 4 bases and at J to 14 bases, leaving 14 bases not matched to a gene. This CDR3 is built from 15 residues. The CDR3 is CAWIGQGVLRTALHF. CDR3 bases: TGTGCCTGGATAGGACAGGGGGTTCTTCGGACGGCCCTCCACTTT.

The CDR3 loop reads CATSAMTGMGNEQFF. The CDR3 DNA reads as TGTGCCACCAGTGCTATGACAGGGATGGGGAATGAGCAGTTCTTC. This chain uses TRBV24-1 with TRBJ2-1, with 7 bases matching TRBD1. Germline trimming cut 5 bases from V and 7 bases from J; bases unmatched to any gene: 10. Germline V gene sequence: CDR1 KGHDR, CDR2 SFDVKD. There are 15 residues in the CDR3.

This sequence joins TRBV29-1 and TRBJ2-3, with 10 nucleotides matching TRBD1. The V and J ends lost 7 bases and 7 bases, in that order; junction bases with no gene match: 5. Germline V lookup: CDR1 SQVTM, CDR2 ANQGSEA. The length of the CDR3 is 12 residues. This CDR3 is CSAADRGNTQYF. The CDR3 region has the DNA TGCAGCGCCGCGGACAGGGGGAATACGCAGTATTTT.

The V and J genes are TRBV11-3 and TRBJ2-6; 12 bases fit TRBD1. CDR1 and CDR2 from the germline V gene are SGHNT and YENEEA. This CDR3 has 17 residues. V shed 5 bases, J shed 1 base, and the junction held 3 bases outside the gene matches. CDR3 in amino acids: CASSEGQGASGANVLTF. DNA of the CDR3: TGTGCCAGCAGCGAGGGACAGGGGGCTTCTGGGGCCAACGTCCTGACTTTC.

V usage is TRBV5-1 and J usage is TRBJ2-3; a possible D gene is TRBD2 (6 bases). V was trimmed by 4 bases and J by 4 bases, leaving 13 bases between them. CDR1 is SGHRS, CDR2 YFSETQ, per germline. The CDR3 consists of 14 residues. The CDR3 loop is CASSRGKGSDTQYF. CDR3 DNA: TGCGCCAGCAGCCGGGGGAAGGGATCAGATACGCAGTATTTT.